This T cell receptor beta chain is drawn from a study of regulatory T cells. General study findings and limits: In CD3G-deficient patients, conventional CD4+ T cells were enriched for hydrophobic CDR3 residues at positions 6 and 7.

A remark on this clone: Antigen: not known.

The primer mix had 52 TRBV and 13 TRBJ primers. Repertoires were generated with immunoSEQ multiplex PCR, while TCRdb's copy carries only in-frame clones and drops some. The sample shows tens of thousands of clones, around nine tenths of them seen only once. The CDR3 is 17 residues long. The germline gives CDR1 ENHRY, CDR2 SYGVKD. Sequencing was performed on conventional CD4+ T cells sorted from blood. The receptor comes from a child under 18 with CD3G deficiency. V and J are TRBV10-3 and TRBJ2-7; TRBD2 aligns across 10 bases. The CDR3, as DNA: TGTGCTACCGGCCAGGGACCTAGCGGGAGCGGATCCTACGAGCAGTACTTC. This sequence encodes CATGQGPSGSGSYEQYF.